The entry below gives a single T cell receptor (beta chain) sequence along with its context. Its recognized antigen is unknown. No much larger clonotype is one base removed from it; base qualities were not supplied. The record originates from a study of cytomegalovirus exposure and HLA in healthy donors listed by TCRdb under 2017. Background on the whole study: An earlier analysis of around 600 of the donors reported 250 to 350 Gb of sequence data and around 110 million unique TCR beta sequences from about 200 million T cells. An early release that covered some 630 HLA-typed donors contained around 300 gigabases of sequencing data and some 87 million unique TCR sequences. Among the roughly 390 genotyped donors, more than 70% belonged to the genetic ancestry cluster associated with self-reported Caucasian donors. The study aimed to test whether cataloging public T cell receptors could reveal signatures of past pathogen exposure. The T cell repertoires of under 700 subjects were profiled by immunosequencing and related to cytomegalovirus serostatus. Along with the approximately 650-subject first cohort, a separate validation cohort of over a hundred different subjects was used. The study combined high-throughput TCR immunosequencing, statistical association of individual TCRs with disease status, and machine learning to predict cytomegalovirus infection status. To study patterns of TCR occurrence, a later analysis re-analyzed previously published TCR beta repertoires from 600 to 750 donors and added high-resolution HLA genotyping. Rather than using new phenotypic data, the later analysis identified candidate immune exposures from TCR beta sequences and from how often those sequences occurred across donors. To decide whether each TCR beta V gene segment behaved as functional or pseudogenic, an earlier analysis of some 580 of the donors relied on high-throughput TCR beta sequencing. Alongside the repertoire data, information on donor age, sex, ethnicity and CMV serostatus was compiled. A later genetic analysis took genome-wide SNP genotypes for about 60% of the roughly 670 donors and used that subset as a discovery cohort. Every discovery cohort repertoire had been produced on one sequencing platform. Class I and class II HLA loci were covered by the typing at four-digit resolution. Typing coverage varied by locus: roughly 629-630 donors for A, B, C, DRB1 and DQB1; roughly 510 for DQA1; over 600 for DPA1; some 470 for DPB1. Roughly 5 DR-DQ haplotypes were handled as single units for association and clustering, since linkage in the cohort was strong. Among around 400 genotyped donors of the cohort, an average of around 240,000 unique TCR beta nucleotide sequences was sequenced per donor, of which 15% to 20% were non-productive.

The cohort consisted of some 730 healthy bone marrow donors. All cohort members were sampled while nominally healthy, although unrecorded immune exposures were likely present. The donor tested CMV seropositive and was one of the 289 seropositive cohort members. Every donor gave a peripheral blood sample, and the peripheral blood mononuclear cells from that sample were used for TCR beta sequencing. The Qiagen DNeasy Blood Extraction Kit was used to extract genomic DNA from the blood cell samples. Trimming removed 2 bases from V and 7 bases from J, leaving 11 bases between the germline ends. The CDR3 starts with the cysteine, ends with the phenylalanine, and has 14 residues. Just CDR3 DNA is preserved here, 42 bases in frame from base 1. As encoded in the germline V gene, CDR1 is SGHTA while CDR2 is FQGNSA. The library was built by means of the immunoSEQ multiplex PCR assay. For the multiplex PCR, a mixture combining 60 forward primers for TCR Vbeta segments and 13 reverse primers for TCR Jbeta segments was used. Amplification of the CDR3 region of rearranged TCR beta genes was performed with a multiplex PCR assay on genomic DNA. The amplified TCR beta libraries were sequenced on the Illumina HiSeq System as 87-base-pair reads. Under the source paper's analysis protocol: A later analysis counted tens of millions of unique TCR beta chains across the 700 or so repertoires, and around 9.9 million of these chains were shared by at least two donors. A nearest-neighbor algorithm error-corrected the raw reads and collapsed the reads into unique sequences, merging closely related sequences to remove PCR and sequencing errors. CDR3 sequences were aligned to IMGT reference sequences to assign V, D and J gene segments. For a sequence to be retained, a match of at least six nucleotides was required to both a V gene segment and a J gene segment. A rearrangement counted as productive if the CDR3 had no stop codons and remained in frame with V and J, and every other rearrangement counted as non-productive. Following IMGT convention, CDR3 was defined as the stretch from the second conserved V-encoded cysteine up to the conserved J-encoded phenylalanine. The earlier analysis of about 570 of the donors excluded any sequence lacking an unambiguous match to a single V gene segment. In an earlier analysis of a few hundred of the donors, V segments were called functional above 56.7% productive rearrangements and were called segregating when the between-donor standard deviation exceeded 5%. To diagnose cytomegalovirus status from the catalog of TCR beta chain sequences, a statistical classification framework was built. A later analysis assigned V and J genes by comparing TCR nucleotide sequences with IMGT/GENE-DB human TR gene sequences. In a later analysis, CDR3 sequences and most-parsimonious VDJ recombination scenarios were assigned using the TCRdist pipeline. In a later analysis, each TCR beta chain was defined by its CDR3 amino acid sequence together with its V-gene family, and reads without a unique V-gene family were excluded. A later analysis removed several hundred highly shared, low-generation-probability nucleotide sequences to deal with suspected cross-contamination and a sequencing artifact. In a later analysis, a clonal expansion index was calculated for each public chain from normalized within-repertoire ranks of inferred template counts. A later analysis computed generation probabilities with a VDJ recombination model fitted to out-of-frame rearrangements, and checked the results against IGoR. Hypergeometric tests were used in a later analysis to score TCR-TCR, TCR-HLA and TCR-CMV co-occurrence, with a repertoire-size bias correction applied to the TCR pairs. In a later analysis, false discovery rates were estimated by permuting HLA or CMV assignments 20 times. In a later analysis, co-occurring TCRs were grouped using DBSCAN, and TCRdist sequence similarity was added for clustering within HLA-allele-positive subsets. Co-occurrence clustering excluded repertoires with fewer than 30,000 or more than 120,000 public chains, plus five with anomalous nucleotide sharing. TCRdb took this table from immuneACCESS and kept in-frame rearrangements with V and J called. Such tables lack part of the clones; where checked against another copy, unresolved V genes explain under half of the gap, and the rest is unexplained. V and J calls plus clone size are reproduced from that table; the DNA served to infer D and trimming. This sample has approximately 150,000 clones in its table, and approximately 78% of those were observed once. 4.3% of the sample belongs to the ten largest clones.

General study outcomes and caveats: A total of 150 or so TCR beta chains were listed by the study as associated with cytomegalovirus. In a later analysis, TCR association rates were found to vary across HLA loci, with the most associated TCRs seen for DRB1 alleles and the fewest for HLA-C alleles. According to a later analysis, most CMV-associated TCR beta chains appeared to be HLA-restricted, and the HLA associations seemed to be driven largely by CMV exposure. A few of the identified cytomegalovirus-associated TCR beta chains were confirmed in vitro to be specific for cytomegalovirus antigens. Roughly uniform sequencing depth across donors was assumed in presence/absence analyses, although this assumption may not hold. Immune exposure information for the cohort was limited to CMV serostatus. Across donors, most TCR sequences were observed very rarely, whereas some public TCRs were present in many individuals. A cluster of highly shared sequence variants was judged likely to represent a technical artifact of the sequencing pipeline. An earlier analysis of approximately 570 of the donors showed that most TCR beta V segments appeared in productive rearrangements either about 87% or about 30% of the time, which broadly matched IMGT annotations. The earlier analysis of approximately 540 of the donors excluded seventeen rarely observed V segments, including chromosome 9 orphons, because counts were too low. According to the authors, the approach could potentially be generalized to other disease states and immunological phenotypes. Correlated functional status among segregating V segments might be attributable to linkage disequilibrium, but an unknown experimental factor could not be ruled out. V-gene and J-gene trimming of TCR beta chains was associated with a missense DCLRE1C variant in a later genetic analysis, and the association was replicated in an independent cohort. According to a later genetic analysis, donors in an Asian-associated ancestry cluster had fewer N-insertions in productive TCRs than the approximately 630-donor mean. Because HLA typing was missing for some donors at each locus, association tests included only the typed subset. Strong co-occurrence of HLA alleles, especially DR and DQ, made assigning TCR associations to individual alleles difficult. A further reported finding was that TCR beta sequences accurately predicted the HLA-A and HLA-B alleles for most subjects in the first cohort. Cytomegalovirus status was reported to be diagnosed by the classifier with high specificity and sensitivity in both the original and validation cohorts. A later analysis reported that several top co-occurrence clusters appeared linked to parvovirus B19, influenza, CMV and Epstein-Barr virus. A later analysis found that HLA-associated TCR beta chains were more clonally expanded and had lower generation probabilities than equally common non-associated chains. In a later analysis, around 17,000 TCR beta sequences were associated with specific HLA alleles at a false discovery rate of 0.05. This cohort had only TCR beta chains sequenced, and the lack of alpha or paired-chain data limited which features could be detected. Because the 87-base-pair reads could not distinguish some IMGT-functional V segments, including TRBV6-2 and TRBV6-3, those segments were excluded.

This chain is built from TRBV7-2 and TRBJ1-4; tentative D gene TRBD1, with 6 bases matching. The sequencing sample was made of PBMCs. The sequence came from a woman in her thirties or forties in good health and CMV-seropositive. The sequenced DNA: TGTGCCAGCAGCTTAAACAGGGTGACTGAAAAACTGTTTTTT. Its protein product is CASSLNRVTEKLFF.